This is a list of T cell receptor beta chains from one sample in a study of radiation and T cells in renal cell carcinoma. Using immunoSEQ multiplex PCR, the repertoire was profiled, and TCRdb retains in-frame clones only, with some absent. The table records under 100,000 clones, roughly 80% of them present only once. The sequencing here drew on blood, taken from a patient whose treatment included radiotherapy and nephrectomy. The receptors shown here come from a man aged 50-60 years with renal cell carcinoma. The CDR3 runs from the conserved cysteine through the conserved F or W. Each record gives: CDR3 protein, CDR3 DNA, J gene, V gene, D gene, clone size. D genes are given only for firm matches. Clone size, where shown, is once, few, many, or a class for clones that have expanded.

CASSLRLAGELETQYF	TGCGCCAGCAGCTTGAGACTAGCGGGGGAATTGGAGACCCAGTACTTC	TRBJ2-5	TRBV5-1	TRBD2	.
CASGELGSNTGELFF	TGCGCCAGCGGGGAGCTGGGGTCGAACACCGGGGAGCTGTTTTTT	TRBJ2-2	TRBV10-2	.	.
CASSLRSSREQYF	TGCGCCAGCAGCTTGAGAAGCTCCCGCGAGCAGTACTTC	TRBJ2-7	TRBV5-1	.	.
CASSHIRDSYNEQFF	TGCGCCAGCAGCCACATCCGGGACTCCTACAATGAGCAGTTCTTC	TRBJ2-1	TRBV4-1	.	.
CASSITVNYGYTF	TGTGCCAGCAGTATAACAGTGAACTATGGCTACACCTTC	TRBJ1-2	TRBV6-5	.	.
CASSQDRAGPQGKLFF	TGCGCCAGCAGCCAGGACAGGGCCGGACCGCAGGGAAAACTGTTTTTT	TRBJ1-4	TRBV5-1	TRBD1	.
CASSYPSSSDEQFF	TGTGCCAGCAGTTACCCTTCTAGCAGCGATGAGCAGTTCTTC	TRBJ2-1	TRBV6-6	.	.
CASSAGTEVFYEQYF	TGTGCCAGTAGTGCCGGGACTGAAGTTTTTTACGAGCAGTACTTC	TRBJ2-7	TRBV19	.	.
CASSRDSAGYGYTF	TGTGCCAGCAGCCGGGACAGTGCGGGTTATGGCTACACCTTC	TRBJ1-2	TRBV7-2	TRBD1	.
CASSEPSRQTNTEAFF	TGCGCCAGCAGCGAACCCTCGAGACAAACGAACACTGAAGCTTTCTTT	TRBJ1-1	TRBV5-1	.	.
CASSEMAGVNTEAFF	TGTGCCAGCAGTGAAATGGCAGGAGTGAACACTGAAGCTTTCTTT	TRBJ1-1	TRBV6-4	.	.
CATSPREGKAGANVLTF	TGTGCCACCAGCCCGAGGGAGGGAAAGGCAGGGGCCAACGTCCTGACTTTC	TRBJ2-6	TRBV15	TRBD2	.
CASSLSPRETQYF	TGCGCCAGCAGCTTGAGTCCGAGGGAGACCCAGTACTTC	TRBJ2-5	TRBV5-1	.	.
CASSLRVNLPNEQFF	TGTGCCAGCAGTTTGAGGGTAAATCTCCCCAATGAGCAGTTCTTC	TRBJ2-1	TRBV28	.	once
CASSVPSDGGPGANVLTF	TGTGCCAGCAGCGTACCCTCTGACGGGGGCCCTGGGGCCAACGTCCTGACTTTC	TRBJ2-6	TRBV9	.	.
CASSLAHVSYEQYF	TGTGCCAGCAGCTTAGCACACGTGTCCTACGAGCAGTACTTC	TRBJ2-7	TRBV11-2	.	.
CASSLTSGGPLTGELFF	TGCGCCAGCAGCTTGACTAGCGGGGGACCCCTTACCGGGGAGCTGTTTTTT	TRBJ2-2	TRBV5-1	TRBD2	.
CASSPRTGAVLSSYEQYF	TGTGCCAGCTCACCAAGGACAGGGGCGGTATTATCCTCCTACGAGCAGTACTTC	TRBJ2-7	TRBV18	TRBD1	.
CASNTGGYGYTF	TGTGCCAGCAATACAGGGGGCTATGGCTACACCTTC	TRBJ1-2	TRBV28	TRBD1	.
CASSDRGRSYGYTF	TGTGCCAGCAGTGACAGGGGTAGGTCGTATGGCTACACCTTC	TRBJ1-2	TRBV2	.	.
CASSLDPSGELFF	TGCGCCAGCAGCTTGGACCCTTCCGGGGAGCTGTTTTTT	TRBJ2-2	TRBV5-1	.	once
CASSAGTDLLRANVLTF	TGTGCCAGCAGCGCTGGGACCGACCTCTTGAGGGCCAACGTCCTGACTTTC	TRBJ2-6	TRBV5-6	.	.
CASTPRTGGPGELFF	TGTGCCAGCACCCCGAGGACAGGGGGCCCCGGGGAGCTGTTTTTT	TRBJ2-2	TRBV2	TRBD1	once
CASTPRYGTGLTGELFF	TGTGCCAGCACTCCCCGCTATGGGACAGGGTTAACCGGGGAGCTGTTTTTT	TRBJ2-2	TRBV28	TRBD1	.
CASSTGGHYNEQFF	TGTGCCAGCAGTACGGGGGGACACTACAATGAGCAGTTCTTC	TRBJ2-1	TRBV6-5	.	.
CASSEQGGEQYF	TGTGCCAGCAGTGAACAGGGGGGGGAGCAGTACTTC	TRBJ2-7	TRBV2	.	.
CASSLSWNTGELFF	TGCGCCAGCAGCTTATCTTGGAACACCGGGGAGCTGTTTTTT	TRBJ2-2	TRBV5-1	.	.
CASSPIGEGYTF	TGCGCCAGCAGCCCGATAGGGGAGGGCTACACCTTC	TRBJ1-2	TRBV5-1	.	.
CASSLVSGQGAGVSPLHF	TGCGCCAGCAGCTTGGTTAGTGGACAGGGGGCTGGGGTGTCACCCCTCCACTTT	TRBJ1-6	TRBV5-1	TRBD1	.
CASSFRGHTDTQYF	TGTGCCAGCAGTTTTCGGGGGCACACAGATACGCAGTATTTT	TRBJ2-3	TRBV27	.	.
CASSVGTGLLDNEQFF	TGTGCCAGCAGCGTAGGGACAGGGCTTCTTGACAATGAGCAGTTCTTC	TRBJ2-1	TRBV9	TRBD1	.
CASRGQGFSSSYEQYF	TGTGCCAGCAGGGGACAGGGTTTTTCCTCCTCCTACGAGCAGTACTTC	TRBJ2-7	TRBV27	TRBD1	once
CATEIGLAGVNTGELFF	TGTGCCACCGAGATCGGACTAGCGGGCGTAAACACCGGGGAGCTGTTTTTT	TRBJ2-2	TRBV7-9	TRBD2	.
CASSEVGDNSPLHF	TGTGCCAGCAGTGAAGTGGGGGATAATTCACCCCTCCACTTT	TRBJ1-6	TRBV2	.	few
CASSSNPRWAYEQYF	TGTGCCAGCAGTTCGAACCCCCGATGGGCCTACGAGCAGTACTTC	TRBJ2-7	TRBV6-5	.	.